This T cell receptor beta chain originates from a study of control samples from healthy donors and cancer patients. CDR1 MNHEY and CDR2 SVGEGT come from the germline V gene. The CDR3 runs to 15 residues. V shed 6 bases, J shed 8 bases, and the junction held 15 bases outside the gene matches. TCRdb keeps only in-frame clones here, not all; method: immunoSEQ multiplex PCR. The sample consists of around 110,000 clones, approximately 93% of them appearing once. The chain has TRBV6-2 or TRBV6-3 and TRBJ1-2; 7 nucleotides match TRBD1. The sample taken for sequencing was blood. The TCR was taken from a man aged 25 to 45 in good health. The CDR3: CASRPHGQASLGYTF. The CDR3 DNA reads as TGTGCCAGCAGGCCTCATGGACAGGCGTCTCTCGGCTACACCTTC.